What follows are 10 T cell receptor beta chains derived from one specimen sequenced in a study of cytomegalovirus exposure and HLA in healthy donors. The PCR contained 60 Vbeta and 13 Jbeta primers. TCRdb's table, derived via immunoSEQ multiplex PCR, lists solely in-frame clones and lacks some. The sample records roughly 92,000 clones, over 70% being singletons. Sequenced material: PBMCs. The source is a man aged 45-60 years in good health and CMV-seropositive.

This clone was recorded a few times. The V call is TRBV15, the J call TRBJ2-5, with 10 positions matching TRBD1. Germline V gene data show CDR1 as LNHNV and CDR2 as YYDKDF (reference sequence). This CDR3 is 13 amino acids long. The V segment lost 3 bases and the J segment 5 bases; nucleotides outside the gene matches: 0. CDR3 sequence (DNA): TGTGCCACCAGCAGGGGACAGGGGGAGACCCAGTACTTC. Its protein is CATSRGQGETQYF.

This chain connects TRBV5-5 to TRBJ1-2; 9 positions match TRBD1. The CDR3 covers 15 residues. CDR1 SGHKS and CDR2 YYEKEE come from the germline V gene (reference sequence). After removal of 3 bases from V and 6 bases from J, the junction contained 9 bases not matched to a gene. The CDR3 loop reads CASSSNRGLGNGYTF. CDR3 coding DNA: TGTGCCAGCAGCTCCAACAGGGGGCTCGGGAATGGCTACACCTTC.

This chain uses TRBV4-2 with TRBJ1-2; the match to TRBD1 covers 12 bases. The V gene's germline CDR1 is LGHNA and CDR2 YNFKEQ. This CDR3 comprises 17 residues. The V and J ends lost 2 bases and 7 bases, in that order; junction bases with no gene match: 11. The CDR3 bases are TGTGCCAGCAGCCAAAAACCGGGACAGGGGGCGAGGGTTGGCTACACCTTC. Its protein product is CASSQKPGQGARVGYTF.

The CDR3 region has the DNA TGTGCCAGCAGCCCCCTAGGTGGGACTGATGGCTACACCTTC. This encodes CASSPLGGTDGYTF. The chain uses TRBV11-2 and TRBJ1-2; D may be TRBD1 (5 bases). The ends were cut back, 5 bases at V and 6 bases at J, with 16 bases in the middle. The germline V gene has CDR1 SGHAT and CDR2 FQNNGV. The CDR3 is made up of 14 amino acids.

The CDR3 coding sequence is TGTGCCTGGGAACCTGACGCAGGGGGCGGTCAGCCCCAGCATTTT. This sequence encodes CAWEPDAGGGQPQHF. V is TRBV30 and J is TRBJ1-5; 8 positions agree with TRBD1. The CDR3 consists of 15 residues. Germline V gene lookup returns CDR1 GTSNPN and CDR2 SVGIG (reference sequence). The V segment lost 5 bases and the J segment 6 bases; nucleotides outside the gene matches: 12. Full variable domain (rest looked up from reference TRBV30 and TRBJ1-5): SQTIHQWPATLVQPVGSPLSLECTVEGTSNPNLYWYRQAAGRGLQLLFYSVGIGQISSEVPQNLSASRPQDRQFILSSKKLLLSDSGFYLCAWEPDAGGGQPQHFGDGTRLSIL.

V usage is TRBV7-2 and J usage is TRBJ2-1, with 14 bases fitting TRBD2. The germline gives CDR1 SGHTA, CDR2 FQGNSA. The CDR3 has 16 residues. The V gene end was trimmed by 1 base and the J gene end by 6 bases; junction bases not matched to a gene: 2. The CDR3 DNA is TGTGCCAGCAGCTTAGGAGGGACTAGCGGGAGCAATGAGCAGTTCTTC. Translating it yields CASSLGGTSGSNEQFF.

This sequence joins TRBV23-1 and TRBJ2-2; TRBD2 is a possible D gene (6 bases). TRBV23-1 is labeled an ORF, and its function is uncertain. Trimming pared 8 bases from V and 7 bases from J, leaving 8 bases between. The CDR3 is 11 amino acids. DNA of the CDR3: TGCGCCAGCCTCGGGGGCGGGGAGCTGTTTTTT. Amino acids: CASLGGGELFF.

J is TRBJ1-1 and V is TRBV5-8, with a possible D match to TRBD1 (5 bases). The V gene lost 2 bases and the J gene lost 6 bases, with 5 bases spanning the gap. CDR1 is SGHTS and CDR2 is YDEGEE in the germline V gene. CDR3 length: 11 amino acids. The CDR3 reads CASSLGAEAFF. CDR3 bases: TGTGCCAGCAGCTTAGGGGCTGAAGCTTTCTTT.

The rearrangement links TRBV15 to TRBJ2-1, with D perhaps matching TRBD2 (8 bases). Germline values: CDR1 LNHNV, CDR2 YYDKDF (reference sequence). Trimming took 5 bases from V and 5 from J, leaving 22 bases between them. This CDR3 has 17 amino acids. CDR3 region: CATSATGGGQTNNEQFF. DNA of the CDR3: TGTGCCACCAGCGCAACCGGGGGGGGACAGACTAACAATGAGCAGTTCTTC.

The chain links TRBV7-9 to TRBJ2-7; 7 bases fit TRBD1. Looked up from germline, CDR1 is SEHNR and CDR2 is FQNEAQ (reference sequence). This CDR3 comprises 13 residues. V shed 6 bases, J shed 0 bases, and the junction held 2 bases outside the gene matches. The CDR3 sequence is CASRQGSSYEQYF. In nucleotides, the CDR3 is TGTGCCAGCAGACAGGGGAGCTCCTACGAGCAGTACTTC.